This T cell receptor beta chain was identified during a study of breast tumors, draining lymph nodes, adjacent tissues. Study-wide findings and caveats: The lymph node origin of tumor T cells was framed as consistent with a hypothesis, not demonstrated. Tumor TCR diversity was below lymph nodes but above nontumor tissue.

For this clonotype: Its antigen is still unknown.

There are 16 residues in the CDR3. Germline V gene data show CDR1 as LNHNV and CDR2 as YYDKDF (reference sequence). Samples came from axillary lymph nodes draining the breast cancer. TCRdb reprocessed the multiplex PCR reads via MiXCR and lists one record per CDR3 protein. Here the sample spans around 230,000 distinct CDR3 sequences, around 35% being singletons. J is TRBJ1-2 and V is TRBV15; D perhaps matches TRBD2 (7 bases). With the DNA end fitting TRBJ2-7 better, the J assignment may be wrong. The clonotype originates from a female donor with breast cancer. Some clones in this sample may be carry-over from other donors' samples. Sequenced: axillary lymph node tissue. CDR3 residues: CATKGGGPLISYEQYF. CDR3 nucleotide sequence: TGTGCCACTAAAGGGGGGGGGCCCTTAATCTCCTACGAGCAGTACTTC.